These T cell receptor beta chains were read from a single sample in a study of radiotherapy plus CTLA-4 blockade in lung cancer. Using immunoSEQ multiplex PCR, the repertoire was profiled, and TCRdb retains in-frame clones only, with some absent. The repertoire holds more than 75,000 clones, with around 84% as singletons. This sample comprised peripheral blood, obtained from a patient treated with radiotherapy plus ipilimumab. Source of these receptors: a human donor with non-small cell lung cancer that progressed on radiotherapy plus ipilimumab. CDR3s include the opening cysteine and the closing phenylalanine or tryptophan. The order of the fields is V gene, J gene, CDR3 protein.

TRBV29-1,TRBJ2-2,CSVAGTGGGGELFF
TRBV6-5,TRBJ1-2,CASREQGARYGYTF
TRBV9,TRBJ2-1,CASSVDYGNEQFF
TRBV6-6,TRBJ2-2,CASRDSRGAGELFF
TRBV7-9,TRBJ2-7,CASSLRGDRYEQYF
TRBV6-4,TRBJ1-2,CASSGQGSGYTF
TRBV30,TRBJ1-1,CAWRGGTANTEAFF
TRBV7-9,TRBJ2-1,CASSQGLAGGPLEAFF
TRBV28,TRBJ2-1,CASSFPESSYNEQFF
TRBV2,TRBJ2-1,CASKTDSNYNEQFF
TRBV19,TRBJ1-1,CASTASVEGTEAFF